The clone carrying this T cell receptor (beta chain) is a singleton in its sample. Data came from immunoSEQ multiplex PCR; TCRdb stores just in-frame clones and leaves some out. Seen here are about 220,000 clones, 82% observed once, and the top ten hold approximately 4%. This sample is part of a study of blood T cell repertoires in COVID-19. This TCR was sampled from an elderly woman with acute or convalescent COVID-19. Sequencing input: peripheral blood.

CDR3 region: CASVSFGTGNNSPLHF. CDR3 nucleotide sequence: TGTGCCAGCGTTAGTTTTGGGACAGGGAATAATTCACCCCTCCACTTT. The J gene is TRBJ1-6, the V gene TRBV28; 9 nucleotides match TRBD1. The CDR3 loop spans 16 amino acids. From germline, CDR1 is MDHEN and CDR2 SYDVKM. J lost 5 bases, V lost 8 bases, and 10 bases had no gene match.